The 15 T cell receptor beta chains given below trace back to one sample, sequenced in a study of CD8+ T cells in alopecia areata. After isolation, RNA underwent reverse transcription to generate cDNA as the sequencing template. Sequencing used immunoSEQ multiplex PCR; TCRdb keeps in-frame clones, though not all of them. The table records roughly 150,000 clones, roughly three fifths of them present only once. Sequences were derived from CD4+ T cells sorted from blood, sampled at week 0. These receptors originate from a human donor with alopecia areata.

The chain uses TRBV2 and TRBJ1-1, with no clear D. V was pared by 7 bases and J by 4 bases, with 13 bases between. The CDR3 is 13 amino acids. CDR1 is SNHLY, CDR2 FYNNEI, per germline. As DNA, the CDR3 is TGTGCCAGCACTCCCTTCGGGGTCACTGAAGCTTTCTTT. Protein: CASTPFGVTEAFF.

The V and J genes are TRBV18 and TRBJ1-2; 7 bases align to TRBD1. The CDR3 consists of 14 residues. The germline CDR1 and CDR2 sequences are KGHSH and LQKENI. V was pared by 1 base and J by 3 bases, with 2 bases of the junction left unmatched. The CDR3 is CASSPQGADYGYTF. The DNA for the CDR3 is TGTGCCAGCTCACCACAGGGGGCCGACTATGGCTACACCTTC.

The rearrangement joins TRBV29-1 to TRBJ2-3; D ambiguous. This CDR3 is built from 13 residues. Germline CDR1 and CDR2: SQVTM and ANQGSEA. V lost 7 bases and J lost 2, with 13 bases in between. The CDR3 DNA follows: TGCAGCGCTGTCGGGCAGATCACAGATACGCAGTATTTT. It is translated as CSAVGQITDTQYF.

This chain uses TRBV9 with TRBJ2-1; D not resolved. The CDR3 has 12 residues. Trimming pared 7 bases from V and 0 bases from J, leaving 5 bases between. CDR1 and CDR2 from the germline V gene are SGDLS and YYNGEE. This CDR3 is CASGPSYNEQFF. CDR3 in DNA: TGTGCCAGCGGTCCCTCCTACAATGAGCAGTTCTTC.

This clone has a handful of counts. This CDR3 is CASSLWASGGASYNEQFF. The DNA of the CDR3 is TGCGCCAGCAGCTTGTGGGCTAGCGGGGGCGCCTCCTACAATGAGCAGTTCTTC. The V gene is TRBV5-1, the J gene TRBJ2-1; 10 bases line up with TRBD2. Germline V gives CDR1 SGHRS, CDR2 YFSETQ. There are 18 residues in the CDR3. The junction had 7 bases not matched to a gene; V was cut back by 1 base and J by 0 bases.

The rearrangement joins TRBV14 to TRBJ2-7, with D possibly TRBD2 on 5 matching bases. V was pared by 5 bases and J by 7 bases, with 12 bases between. Per the germline V gene, CDR1 is SGHDN and CDR2 is FVKESK. The CDR3 has 12 residues. CDR3 amino acids: CASSFRTGEQYF. The CDR3 DNA follows: TGTGCCAGCAGCTTCCGGACGGGAGAGCAGTACTTC.

This clone appeared a few times. The chain carries TRBV10-3 and TRBJ2-7; 14 bases fit TRBD2. Germline assignment: CDR1 ENHRY and CDR2 SYGVKD. CDR3 length equals 13 residues. Trimming cost V 8 bases and J 5 bases; bases outside gene matches: 2. The CDR3 nucleotides are TGTGCCATCCGACTAGCGGGGGGGAACGAGCAGTACTTC. This sequence encodes CAIRLAGGNEQYF.

The chain combines TRBV7-8 with TRBJ1-6; TRBD1 aligns across 11 bases. CDR1 and CDR2 from the germline V gene are SGHVS and FQNEAQ. The CDR3 spans 15 residues. Trimming removed 1 base from V and 9 bases from J; junction bases left unmatched: 2. The CDR3 bases are TGTGCCAGCAGCTTAGGGGGACAGGGGGTTTCACCCCTCCACTTT. Protein product: CASSLGGQGVSPLHF.

The V gene is TRBV2, the J gene TRBJ2-2; D not certain. Trimming removed 4 bases from V and 6 bases from J, with 12 bases in between. The germline V gene has CDR1 SNHLY and CDR2 FYNNEI. The CDR3 length is 14 residues. In DNA form, the CDR3 reads TGTGCCAGCAGTGCCGTCTCACCGGCCGGGGAGCTGTTTTTT. This codes for CASSAVSPAGELFF. Complete variable domain (other parts from reference TRBV2 and TRBJ2-2): EPEVTQTPSHQVTQMGQEVILRCVPISNHLYFYWYRQILGQKVEFLVSFYNNEISEKSEIFDDQFSVERPDGSNFTLKIRSTKLEDSAMYFCASSAVSPAGELFFGEGSRLTVL.

The V gene is TRBV11-2, the J gene TRBJ1-3, with 7 bases matching TRBD1. CDR3 length: 16 amino acids. The germline V gene encodes CDR1 SGHAT and CDR2 FQNNGV. The V segment lost 3 bases and the J segment 4 bases; nucleotides outside the gene matches: 9. CDR3 protein: CASSFRQGGIGNTIYF. DNA for the CDR3: TGTGCCAGCAGCTTTCGACAGGGCGGTATAGGAAACACCATATATTTT.

This clone occurred a few times. V usage is TRBV7-2 and J usage is TRBJ2-2; 8 bases map to TRBD2. This CDR3 has 15 residues. The J segment lost 5 bases and the V segment lost 5 bases, leaving 7 bases of the junction unmatched. In germline, CDR1 is SGHTA, CDR2 FQGNSA. This chain's CDR3 is CASSQSGGWTGELFF. The CDR3 coding sequence is TGTGCCAGCAGCCAAAGCGGGGGTTGGACCGGGGAGCTGTTTTTT. The entire variable domain, with the rest obtained from reference TRBV7-2 and TRBJ2-2, is as follows: GAGVSQSPSNKVTEKGKDVELRCDPISGHTALYWYRQSLGQGLEFLIYFQGNSAPDKSGLPSDRFSAERTGGSVSTLTIQRTQQEDSAVYLCASSQSGGWTGELFFGEGSRLTVL.

This clone was seen a single time. The genes are TRBV2 and TRBJ2-7; no reliable D call. Between the trimmed V and J ends, which lost 4 bases and 2 bases, there was a span of 9 bases. Germline V gene sequence: CDR1 SNHLY, CDR2 FYNNEI. This CDR3 is built from 13 residues. CDR3: CASSGAEPYEQYF. The CDR3 DNA reads TGTGCCAGCAGTGGGGCAGAACCCTACGAGCAGTACTTC. The full variable domain, its missing parts supplied by reference TRBV2 and TRBJ2-7, is EPEVTQTPSHQVTQMGQEVILRCVPISNHLYFYWYRQILGQKVEFLVSFYNNEISEKSEIFDDQFSVERPDGSNFTLKIRSTKLEDSAMYFCASSGAEPYEQYFGPGTRLTVT.

This clone has only a few counts. This chain joins TRBV25-1 and TRBJ1-1, with D possibly being TRBD1 (5 bases). V lost 1 base, J lost 7 bases, and 10 bases lay in between. The length of the CDR3 is 13 residues. Germline CDR1 reads MGHDK; CDR2 reads SYGVNS. The CDR3 DNA follows: TGTGCCAGCAGTGAATCGTGGGGGAGTGAAGCTTTCTTT. This codes for CASSESWGSEAFF.

CDR3 residues: CSASLTGELFF. Written as DNA, the CDR3 is TGCAGTGCTAGCCTCACCGGGGAGCTGTTTTTT. The gene calls are TRBV20-1 and TRBJ2-2; D remains unclear. V lost 3 bases to trimming and J lost 4 bases, with 3 bases between them. Germline assignment: CDR1 DFQATT and CDR2 SNEGSKA (reference sequence). The CDR3 length is 11 residues.

The rearrangement joins TRBV2 to TRBJ1-2; 8 positions agree with TRBD1. V was pared by 3 bases and J by 8 bases, with 2 bases of the junction left unmatched. Germline loops: CDR1 SNHLY, CDR2 FYNNEI. CDR3 size: 12 residues. In DNA, the CDR3 is TGTGCCAGCAGTGACAGGGGGCGCGGCTACACCTTC. It codes for CASSDRGRGYTF.